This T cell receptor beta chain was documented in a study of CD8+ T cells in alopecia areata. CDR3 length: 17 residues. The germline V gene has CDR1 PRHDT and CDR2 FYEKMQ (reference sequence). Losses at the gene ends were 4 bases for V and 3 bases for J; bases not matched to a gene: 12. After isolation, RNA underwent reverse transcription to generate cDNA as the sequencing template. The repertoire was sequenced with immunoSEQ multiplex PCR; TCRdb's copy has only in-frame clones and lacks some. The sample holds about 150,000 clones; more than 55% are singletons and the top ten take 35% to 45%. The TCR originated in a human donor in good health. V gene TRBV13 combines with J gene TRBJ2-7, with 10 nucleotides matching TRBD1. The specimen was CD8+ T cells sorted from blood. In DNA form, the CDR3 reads TGTGCCAGCAGCTCAGGACAGGGGGTTACGCGAGTCTACGAGCAGTACTTC. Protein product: CASSSGQGVTRVYEQYF.